Here is one T cell receptor (beta chain) with its context. No antigen is known for it. Per-base quality was not reported, and no clone a single base away is much larger than it. The data stem from a study of vaccination and CD4 T cells after COVID-19 (dated by TCRdb to 2021 to 2024). For context, the study as a whole: SARS-CoV-2 positivity had been established in the convalescent patients by nasal swab PCR, and mild disease was recorded in some 10 of these patients and severe disease in one. The convalescent cohort comprised six males and four females, including two Hispanic individuals, seven Caucasians, two Asians and one multiracial person. Two doses of either the Pfizer-BioNTech BNT162b2 vaccine (n=8) or the Moderna mRNA-1273 vaccine (n=2) were administered to participants. Post-COVID blood samples were collected from convalescent patients a median of approximately 93 days after diagnosis, with a range of about 35 to 161 days. The time from the second vaccine dose to post-vaccine blood sampling had a median of around 72 days and ranged from roughly 12 to 250 days. A few convalescent patients were sampled both early after vaccination (day 14) and late after vaccination (days 161 to 241). Overlapping spike peptide pools from SARS-CoV-2 and from the common cold coronaviruses HCoV-NL63, HCoV-OC43 and HCoV-229E were used as culture stimuli. Control cultures received a CEFX viral epitope pool as the positive control, an HIV-1 Nef peptide pool as the negative control, or no peptide. In 10 COVID-19 convalescent patients and several infection-naive healthy vaccine recipients, researchers compared the spike-specific CD4+ TCR repertoire from before mRNA vaccination with the repertoire from after.

Taken from the germline V gene, the CDR1 and CDR2 loops are MGHDK and SYGVNS. Unmatched junction bases come to 4, with V trimmed by 3 bases and J by 4 bases. The CDR3 runs 15 amino acids, cysteine and phenylalanine included. Solely the CDR3 DNA is kept, with 45 bases framed from the first base. Study-wide findings and limitations: Although the median number of SARS-CoV-2-reactive clonotypes went up from roughly 23 after infection to some 40 after vaccination, the increase was not significant. Of the vaccine-specific clones in convalescent patients, 304 of 307, or nearly all, reacted only to SARS-CoV-2 spike and did not cross-react with common cold coronaviruses. The study included relatively few convalescent patients and did not analyze early timepoints after natural infection. In convalescent patients, a median around 85% of post-vaccine SARS-CoV-2-reactive clones were detected only after vaccination, and vaccine-specific priming was suggested by this finding.

To prepare the library, PCR was applied. DNA from cultured CD4+ T cells underwent TCR sequencing with the Oncomine TCR Beta short-read assay at the Johns Hopkins FTIC core. The QIAamp micro DNA kit was used to extract genomic DNA from the cultured CD4+ T cells. Oncomine TCR Beta libraries from cultured CD4+ T cells were pooled using unique dual indexes and sequenced on an Illumina iSeq 100. The paper's processing steps were these. Non-productive sequences were filtered out, and CDR3s that did not start with C, did not end with F or W, or were shorter than 7 amino acids were discarded. The MANAFEST web application was used to identify antigen-specific clonotypes by comparing peptide-stimulated wells against reference wells and other culture wells. An FDR below 0.05, an odds ratio above 5, and a productive frequency above 0.1% in at least two of three replicate wells were required for clones to be considered positive. Clonotypes that were significantly expanded in both SARS-CoV-2 spike wells and at least one common cold coronavirus spike condition were defined as cross-reactive. Using R version 3.6.1, CDR3 homology was evaluated through Levenshtein distances (stringdist) along with unrooted phylogenetic trees (ape). Clones were called with MiXCR by TCRdb after fastp trimmed the public reads at Q25, and only in-frame beta chains were retained. Each CDR3 protein appears once, grouped with its most common genes and DNA. These V and J calls rely on TCRdb rather than the paper's analysis. Recorded for this sample are around 25,000 distinct CDR3 sequences; around 28% of them occurred a single time. The ten largest clones take up 7.1% of the sample.

The sample's time point label is to be understood as: late sampling 161 to 241 days after vaccination in three convalescent patients. The treatment or condition label for this specimen denotes: approximately 9-day PBMC culture with coronavirus spike peptide pools or control peptides (ViraFEST assay). The ViraFEST assay, used in the study, expanded antigen-specific T cells with peptide pools and then identified the expanded clonotypes through TCR sequencing. The positive SARS-CoV-2 PCR tests of the convalescent patients were dated from March to December 2020, before the Alpha, Beta and Delta variants emerged in the United States. Each well held 1.5 million to 2.5 million PBMCs cultured with around 10 ug/ml peptide pools in IMDM containing 5% human AB serum and 7.5 to 10 IU/ml IL-2. Half of the culture medium was replaced with fresh IL-2-containing medium on days 3 and 7. After 10 days of culture, CD4+ T cells were isolated by negative selection using the EasySep CD4+ T cell isolation kit. Ficoll-Paque Plus gradient centrifugation was used to isolate PBMCs from whole blood, and the isolated PBMCs were then either used fresh or cryopreserved at -140C. Triplicate wells were generally used for each culture condition.

This sample comprised CD4+ T cells from blood, cultured in vitro, obtained about 7 months after SARS-CoV-2 vaccination. The chain links TRBV25-1 with TRBJ2-3, with 10 bases in between that match TRBD2. The TCR sequence derives from a human donor who had recovered from COVID-19. The CDR3: CASSDLAGAADTQYF. Here is the DNA: TGTGCCAGCAGTGACCTAGCGGGAGCGGCAGATACGCAGTATTTT.